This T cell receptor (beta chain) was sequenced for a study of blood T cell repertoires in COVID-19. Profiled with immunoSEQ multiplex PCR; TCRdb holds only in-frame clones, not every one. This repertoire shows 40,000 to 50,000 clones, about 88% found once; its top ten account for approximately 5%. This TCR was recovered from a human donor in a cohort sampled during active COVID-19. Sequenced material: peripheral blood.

CDR3 residues: CASRPGQGYEQYF. For the CDR3, the DNA is TGTGCCAGCAGGCCGGGACAGGGGTATGAGCAGTACTTC. V is TRBV6-6 and J is TRBJ2-7; TRBD1 matches at 10 bases. The trim removed 6 bases at V and 7 bases at J, leaving 6 bases unmatched. The CDR3 runs 13 residues. Germline CDR1 and CDR2: MNHNY and SVGAGI (reference sequence).